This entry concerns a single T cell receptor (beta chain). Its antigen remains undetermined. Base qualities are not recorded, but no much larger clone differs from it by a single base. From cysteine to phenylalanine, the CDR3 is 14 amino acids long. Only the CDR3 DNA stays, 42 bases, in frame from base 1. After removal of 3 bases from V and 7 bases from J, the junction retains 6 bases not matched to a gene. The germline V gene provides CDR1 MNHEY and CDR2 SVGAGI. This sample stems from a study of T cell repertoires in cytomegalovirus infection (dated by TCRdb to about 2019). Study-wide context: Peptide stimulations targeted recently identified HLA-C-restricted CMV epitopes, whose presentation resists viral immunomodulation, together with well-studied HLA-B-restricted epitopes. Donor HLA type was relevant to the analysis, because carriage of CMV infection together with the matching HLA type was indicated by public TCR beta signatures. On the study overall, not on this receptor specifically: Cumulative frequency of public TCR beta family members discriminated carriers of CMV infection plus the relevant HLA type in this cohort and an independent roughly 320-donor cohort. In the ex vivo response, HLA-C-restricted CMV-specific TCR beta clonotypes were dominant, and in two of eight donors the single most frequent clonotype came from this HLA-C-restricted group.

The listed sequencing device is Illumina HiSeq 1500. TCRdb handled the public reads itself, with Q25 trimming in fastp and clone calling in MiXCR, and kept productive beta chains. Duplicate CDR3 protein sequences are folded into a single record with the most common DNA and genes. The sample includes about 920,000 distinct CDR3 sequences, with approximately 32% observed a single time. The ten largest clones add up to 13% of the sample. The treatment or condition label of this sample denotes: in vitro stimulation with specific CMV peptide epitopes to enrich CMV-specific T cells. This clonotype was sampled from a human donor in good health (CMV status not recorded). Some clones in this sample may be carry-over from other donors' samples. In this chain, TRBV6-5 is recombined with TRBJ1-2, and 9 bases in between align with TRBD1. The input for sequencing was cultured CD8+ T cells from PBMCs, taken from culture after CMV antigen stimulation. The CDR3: CASSYSQGAAGYTF. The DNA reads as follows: TGTGCCAGCAGTTATTCACAGGGGGCGGCTGGCTACACCTTC.